A selection of T cell receptor beta chains follows, all from one sample in a study of T cells in Graves' hyperthyroidism and ophthalmopathy. TCRdb re-derived calls from the multiplex PCR reads in MiXCR, one entry per CDR3 protein. The sample yields a few hundred thousand distinct CDR3 sequences, 15% seen once. The specimen was blood. The receptors were sampled from a woman in her twenties or thirties with Graves' hyperthyroidism. CDR3s include the opening cysteine and the closing phenylalanine or tryptophan. A D gene is named only where the DNA matches it firmly. Size values are once, few and many counts, or a class for expanded clones, and some rows have none.

TRBJ1-1	TRBV5-1	-	-	TGCGCCAGCAGCTTAGGAGGATTGCAGCTGAACACTGAAGCTTTCTTT	CASSLGGLQLNTEAFF
TRBJ2-1	TRBV4-1	many	TRBD2	TGCGCCAGCAGCCCTACCCGCGGGAGCATCAATGAGCAGTTCTTC	CASSPTRGSINEQFF
TRBJ2-7	TRBV20-1	many	TRBD2	TGCAGTGCCACAAACCCGGGACTAGCGGCGGTCGAGCAGTACTTC	CSATNPGLAAVEQYF
TRBJ2-7	TRBV6-6	few	TRBD2	TGTGCCAGCAGTTACATACTAGCGGGAGCCCGTCCGGGGGAGCAGTACTTC	CASSYILAGARPGEQYF
TRBJ1-4	TRBV7-9	-	TRBD1	TGTGCCAGCAGGTTGACAGGGCCTAATGAAAAACTGTTTTTT	CASRLTGPNEKLFF
TRBJ2-7	TRBV19	-	TRBD1	TGTGCCAGTAGACAAAGGGGGACAGGGGACTACGAGCAGTACTTC	CASRQRGTGDYEQYF
TRBJ2-7	TRBV7-9	many	TRBD2	TGTGCCAGCAGCTCGTCCAGCGGGAGGAGAGAGCAGTACTTC	CASSSSSGRREQYF
TRBJ1-5	TRBV18	many	TRBD1	TGTGCCAGCTCTCAACAGGGGGCCGATCAGCCCCAGCATTTT	CASSQQGADQPQHF
TRBJ2-5	TRBV6-1	many	-	TGTGCCAGCAGGCCCCGACAGGAGGAAGAGACCCAGTACTTC	CASRPRQEEETQYF
TRBJ1-1	TRBV16	-	-	TGTGCCAGCAGCCAATCGGCAGGGGTCAACACTGAAGCTTTCTTT	CASSQSAGVNTEAFF
TRBJ2-3	TRBV18	-	-	TGTGCCAGCTCACCTCAGGGGGATACGCAGTATTTT	CASSPQGDTQYF
TRBJ2-7	TRBV5-4	-	TRBD1	TGTGCCAGCAGCTTTGACCGGGACAGCGCCTACGAGCAGTACTTC	CASSFDRDSAYEQYF
TRBJ2-1	TRBV27	many	TRBD2	TGTGCCAGCTCGGCTAGCGGTAACAATGAGCAGTTCTTC	CASSASGNNEQFF
TRBJ2-7	TRBV10-1	many	-	TGCGCCAGCAGTGAAGACCGCTCCTACGAGCAGTACTTC	CASSEDRSYEQYF
TRBJ1-4	TRBV5-5	-	-	TGTGCCAGCAGCACGGGCAGGGGCCGCGAAGGGGAAAAACTGTTTTTT	CASSTGRGREGEKLFF
TRBJ2-3	TRBV19	-	-	TGTGCCAATAGTAACCCCCCGGGGACTGAATACACAGATACGCAGTATTTT	CANSNPPGTEYTDTQYF
TRBJ2-7	TRBV3-1	-	TRBD2	TGTGCCAGCAGCCCTCCCGGGACTAGCGGGAGCGCATACGAGCAGTACTTC	CASSPPGTSGSAYEQYF
TRBJ2-7	TRBV20-1	-	-	TGCAGTGCGCCGACGGTGACCTACGAGCAGTACTTC	CSAPTVTYEQYF
TRBJ1-1	TRBV7-2	many	-	TGTGCCAGCAGCGGTGGACAGTACTACACTGAAGCTTTCTTT	CASSGGQYYTEAFF
TRBJ1-1	TRBV2	many	TRBD1	TGTGCCAGCAGTTACGACAGGGTCTCCATGAACACTGAAGCTTTCTTT	CASSYDRVSMNTEAFF
TRBJ2-5	TRBV29-1	many	-	TGCAGCGTTGCCCCGGAGTACGTGCGGGAGACCCAGTACTTC	CSVAPEYVRETQYF
TRBJ2-2	TRBV15	many	-	TGTGCCACCAGCAGAGATTACCTGGGGGAGCTGTTTTTT	CATSRDYLGELFF
TRBJ1-2	TRBV28	-	-	TGTGCCATAGCGGGGGGCTTTGGCTACACCTTC	CAIAGGFGYTF
TRBJ2-4	TRBV15	once	-	TGTGCCACCAGCAGAGGTACATTGGGGGATGTCAAAAACATTCAGTACTTC	CATSRGTLGDVKNIQYF
TRBJ1-1	TRBV6-9	-	-	TGTGCCAGCAGTTACCCGGAAAGTGAAGCTTTCTTT	CASSYPESEAFF
TRBJ2-1	TRBV7-9	many	-	TGTGCCAGCAGCTTAGCGCCTGGACTGCACTACAATGAGCAGTTCTTC	CASSLAPGLHYNEQFF
TRBJ1-5	TRBV7-2	few	-	TGTGCCAGCAGTCCCGAGGGGGGAAGGGGTCAGCCCCAGCATTTT	CASSPEGGRGQPQHF
TRBJ2-7	TRBV7-6	many	TRBD1	TGTGCCAGCAGCTCTGGACAGGGATGGGTCTACGAGCAGTACTTC	CASSSGQGWVYEQYF
TRBJ2-7	TRBV27	many	TRBD2	TGTGCCAGCAGTCCGTCGACTAGCGGGAGATCCTACGAGCAGTACTTC	CASSPSTSGRSYEQYF
TRBJ1-1	TRBV20-1	many	-	TGCAGTGCTAGATTCACGGGGATGAACACTGAAGCTTTCTTT	CSARFTGMNTEAFF
TRBJ2-7	TRBV6-1	-	TRBD2	TGTGCCAGCGAGGGAATTAATCCCTCGGGAGGCACATATTGGCCCTACGAGCAGTACTTC	CASEGINPSGGTYWPYEQYF